This TCR beta chain was recorded in a study of CD8+CD57+ T cells in acquired aplastic anemia. A remark on this clonotype: Its antigen is not identified.

Whole-study results and caveats: A set of some 28 CD8+ CDR3 sequences was shared between patients and controls, and these sequences appeared highly expressed in patients.

The study profiled TCR beta VDJ and CDR3 using genomic DNA as template. TCRdb analysed the reads with MiXCR anew, one entry per CDR3 protein. The sample contains around 200,000 distinct CDR3 sequences, around 50% of which appear only once. What was sequenced was sorted CD4+, CD8+, or CD8+CD57+ T cells (not recorded which) from PBMCs. This clonotype was obtained from a human donor in good health, serving as a control.

The CDR3 here is CASSLPRDRVPEQYF. The CDR3 DNA reads as TGTGCCAGCAGCTTACCCCGGGACAGGGTCCCCGAGCAGTACTTC. The chain joins TRBV7-8 to TRBJ2-7; 9 positions agree with TRBD1. Germline V CDR1 and CDR2: SGHVS, FQNEAQ. This CDR3 has 15 amino acids. With 2 bases clipped from V and 6 bases from J, the junction kept 8 bases outside the gene matches.